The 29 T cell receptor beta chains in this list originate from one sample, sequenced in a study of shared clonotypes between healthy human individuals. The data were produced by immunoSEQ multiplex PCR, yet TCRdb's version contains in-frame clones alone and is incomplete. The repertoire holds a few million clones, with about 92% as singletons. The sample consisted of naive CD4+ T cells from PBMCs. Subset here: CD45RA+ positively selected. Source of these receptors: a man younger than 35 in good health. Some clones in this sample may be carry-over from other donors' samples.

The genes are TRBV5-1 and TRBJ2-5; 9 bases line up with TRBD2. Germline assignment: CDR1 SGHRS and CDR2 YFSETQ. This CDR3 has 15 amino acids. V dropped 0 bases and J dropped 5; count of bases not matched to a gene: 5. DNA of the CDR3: TGCGCCAGCAGCTTGGCGGGCGGGAGGGTTGAGACCCAGTACTTC. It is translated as CASSLAGGRVETQYF.

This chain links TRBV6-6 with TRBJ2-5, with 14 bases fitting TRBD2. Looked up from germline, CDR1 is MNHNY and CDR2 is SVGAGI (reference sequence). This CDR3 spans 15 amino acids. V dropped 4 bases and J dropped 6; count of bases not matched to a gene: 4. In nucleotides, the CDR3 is TGTGCCAGCAGTTCCGGGACTAGCGGGGGAAAGACCCAGTACTTC. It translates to CASSSGTSGGKTQYF.

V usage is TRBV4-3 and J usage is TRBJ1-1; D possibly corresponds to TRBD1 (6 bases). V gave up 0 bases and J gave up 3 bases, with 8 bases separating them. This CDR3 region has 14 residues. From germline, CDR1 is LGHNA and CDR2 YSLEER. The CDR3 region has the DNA TGCGCCAGCAGCCAAGAACAGGGCGACACTGAAGCTTTCTTT. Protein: CASSQEQGDTEAFF.

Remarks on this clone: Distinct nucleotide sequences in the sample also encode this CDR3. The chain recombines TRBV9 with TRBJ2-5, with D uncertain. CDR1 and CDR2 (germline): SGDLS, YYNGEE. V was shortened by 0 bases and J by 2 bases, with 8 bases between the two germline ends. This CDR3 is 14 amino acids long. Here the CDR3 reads CASSVGGVQETQYF. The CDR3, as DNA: TGTGCCAGCAGCGTAGGCGGTGTTCAAGAGACCCAGTACTTC.

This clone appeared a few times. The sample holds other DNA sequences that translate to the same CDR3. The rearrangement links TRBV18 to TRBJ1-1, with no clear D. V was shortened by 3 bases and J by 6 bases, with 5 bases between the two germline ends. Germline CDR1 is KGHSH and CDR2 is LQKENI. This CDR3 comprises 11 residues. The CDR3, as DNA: TGTGCCAGCTCACCTGGGGCTGAAGCTTTCTTT. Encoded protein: CASSPGAEAFF.

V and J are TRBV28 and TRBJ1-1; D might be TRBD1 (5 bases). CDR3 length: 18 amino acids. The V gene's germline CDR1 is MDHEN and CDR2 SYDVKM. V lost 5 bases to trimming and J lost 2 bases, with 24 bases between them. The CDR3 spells CASSVSSGGWGANTEAFF. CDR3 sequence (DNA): TGTGCCAGCAGTGTCTCCTCGGGGGGTTGGGGAGCAAACACTGAAGCTTTCTTT.

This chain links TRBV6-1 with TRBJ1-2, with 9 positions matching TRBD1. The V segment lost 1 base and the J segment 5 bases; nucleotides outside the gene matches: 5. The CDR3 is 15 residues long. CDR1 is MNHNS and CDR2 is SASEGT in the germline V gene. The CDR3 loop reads CASSEVQQGAYGYTF. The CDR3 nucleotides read TGTGCCAGCAGTGAAGTCCAACAGGGGGCTTATGGCTACACCTTC.

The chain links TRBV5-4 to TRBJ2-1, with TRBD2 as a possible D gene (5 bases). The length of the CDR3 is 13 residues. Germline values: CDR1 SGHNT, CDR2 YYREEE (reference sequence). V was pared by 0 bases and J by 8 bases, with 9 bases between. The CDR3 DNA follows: TGTGCCAGCAGCTTGGCCGGCGGGTATGAGCAGTTCTTC. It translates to CASSLAGGYEQFF.

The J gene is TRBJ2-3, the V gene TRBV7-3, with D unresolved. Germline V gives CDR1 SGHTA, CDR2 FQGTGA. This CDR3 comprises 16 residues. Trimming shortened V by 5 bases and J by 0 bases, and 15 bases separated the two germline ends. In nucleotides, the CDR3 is TGTGCCAGCAGCCCACTGGGCGGAACTAGCACAGATACGCAGTATTTT. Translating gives CASSPLGGTSTDTQYF. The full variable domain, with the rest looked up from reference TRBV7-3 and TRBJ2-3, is GAGVSQTPSNKVTEKGKYVELRCDPISGHTALYWYRQSLGQGPEFLIYFQGTGAADDSGLPNDRFFAVRPEGSVSTLKIQRTERGDSAVYLCASSPLGGTSTDTQYFGPGTRLTVL.

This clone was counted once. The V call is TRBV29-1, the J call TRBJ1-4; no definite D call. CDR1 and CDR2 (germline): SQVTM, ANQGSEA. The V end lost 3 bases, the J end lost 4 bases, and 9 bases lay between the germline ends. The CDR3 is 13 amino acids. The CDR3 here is CSVDLGLNEKLFF. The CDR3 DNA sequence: TGCAGCGTTGATTTAGGGCTTAATGAAAAACTGTTTTTT.

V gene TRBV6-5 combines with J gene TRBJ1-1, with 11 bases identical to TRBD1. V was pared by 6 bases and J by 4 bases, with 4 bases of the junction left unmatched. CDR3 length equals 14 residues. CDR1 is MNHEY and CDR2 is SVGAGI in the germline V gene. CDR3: CASRGQGVGTEAFF. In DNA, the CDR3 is TGTGCCAGCAGGGGACAGGGGGTCGGCACTGAAGCTTTCTTT.

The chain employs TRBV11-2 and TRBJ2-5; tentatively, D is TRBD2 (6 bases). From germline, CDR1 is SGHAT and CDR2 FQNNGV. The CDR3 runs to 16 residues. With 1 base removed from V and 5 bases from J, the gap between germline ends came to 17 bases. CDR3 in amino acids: CASSLAQRAPVETQYF. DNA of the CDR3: TGTGCCAGCAGCTTAGCCCAGCGGGCCCCCGTGGAGACCCAGTACTTC.

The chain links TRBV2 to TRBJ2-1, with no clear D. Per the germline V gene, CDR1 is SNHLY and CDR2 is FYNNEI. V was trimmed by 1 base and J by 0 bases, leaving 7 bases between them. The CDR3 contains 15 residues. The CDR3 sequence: CASSEEASSYNEQFF. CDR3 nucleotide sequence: TGTGCCAGCAGTGAAGAGGCAAGCTCCTACAATGAGCAGTTCTTC.

The CDR3 spells CASSLSLGREGPLQRFF. The CDR3 DNA sequence: TGTGCCAGCAGCTTGTCATTAGGTCGTGAGGGACCGCTGCAGCGGTTCTTC. J is TRBJ2-1 and V is TRBV5-4, with D perhaps given as TRBD1 or TRBD2 (5 bases each). The CDR3 runs to 17 residues. V lost 1 base and J lost 15, with 29 bases in between. From germline, CDR1 is SGHNT and CDR2 YYREEE (reference sequence).

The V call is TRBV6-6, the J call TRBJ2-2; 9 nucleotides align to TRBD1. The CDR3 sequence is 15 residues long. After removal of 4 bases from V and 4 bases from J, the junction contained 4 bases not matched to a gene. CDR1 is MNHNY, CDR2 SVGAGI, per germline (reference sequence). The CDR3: CASSLGQGSTGELFF. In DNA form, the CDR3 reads TGTGCCAGCAGTTTGGGACAGGGTAGCACCGGGGAGCTGTTTTTT.

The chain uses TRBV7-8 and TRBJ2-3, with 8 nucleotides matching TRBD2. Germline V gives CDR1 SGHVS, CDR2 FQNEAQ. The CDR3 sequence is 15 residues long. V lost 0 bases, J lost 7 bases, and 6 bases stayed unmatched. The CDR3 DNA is TGTGCCAGCAGCTTAGCAGCGGGAGCCAGCAATACGCAGTATTTT. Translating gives CASSLAAGASNTQYF.

The CDR3 nucleotides read TGTGCCAGCTCAGGGGGCGGACTCCAAGAGACCCAGTACTTC. Its translation is CASSGGGLQETQYF. This chain uses TRBV18 with TRBJ2-5; tentatively, D is TRBD1 (6 bases). CDR3 length equals 14 residues. V was shortened by 5 bases and J by 1 base, with 11 bases between the two germline ends. In germline, CDR1 is KGHSH, CDR2 LQKENI.

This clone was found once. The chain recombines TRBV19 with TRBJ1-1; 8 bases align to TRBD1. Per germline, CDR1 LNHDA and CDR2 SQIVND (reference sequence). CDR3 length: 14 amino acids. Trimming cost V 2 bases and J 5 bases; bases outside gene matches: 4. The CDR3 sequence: CASSINRGRTEAFF. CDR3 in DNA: TGTGCCAGTAGTATAAACAGGGGGAGGACTGAAGCTTTCTTT.

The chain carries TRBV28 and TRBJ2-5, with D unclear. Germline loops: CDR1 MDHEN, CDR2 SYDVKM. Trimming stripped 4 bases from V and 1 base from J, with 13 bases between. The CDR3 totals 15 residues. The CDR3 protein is CASSSPAALQETQYF. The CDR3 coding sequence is TGTGCCAGCAGTTCGCCGGCGGCACTCCAAGAGACCCAGTACTTC.

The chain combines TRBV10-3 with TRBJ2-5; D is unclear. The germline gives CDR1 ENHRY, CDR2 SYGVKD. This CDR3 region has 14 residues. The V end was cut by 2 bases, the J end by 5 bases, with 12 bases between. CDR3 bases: TGTGCCATCAGTGAGGTTCAAGGCCGGGAGACCCAGTACTTC. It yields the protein CAISEVQGRETQYF.

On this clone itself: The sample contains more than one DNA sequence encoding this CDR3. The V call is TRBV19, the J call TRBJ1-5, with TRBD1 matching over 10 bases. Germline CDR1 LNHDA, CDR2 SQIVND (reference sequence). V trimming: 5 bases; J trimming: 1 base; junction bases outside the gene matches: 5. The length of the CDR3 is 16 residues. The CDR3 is CASSPRQGASNQPQHF. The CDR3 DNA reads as TGTGCCAGTAGTCCCCGACAGGGGGCCAGCAATCAGCCCCAGCATTTT.

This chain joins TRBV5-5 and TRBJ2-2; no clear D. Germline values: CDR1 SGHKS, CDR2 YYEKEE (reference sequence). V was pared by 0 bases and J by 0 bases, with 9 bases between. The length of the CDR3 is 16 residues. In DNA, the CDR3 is TGTGCCAGCAGCTTGGCCGTGTGGGCGAACACCGGGGAGCTGTTTTTT. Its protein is CASSLAVWANTGELFF.

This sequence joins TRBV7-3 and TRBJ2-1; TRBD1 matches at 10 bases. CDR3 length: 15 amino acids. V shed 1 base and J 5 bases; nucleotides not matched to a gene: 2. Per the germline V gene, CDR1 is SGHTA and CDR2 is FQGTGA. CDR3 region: CASSLRDRGHNEQFF. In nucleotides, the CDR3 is TGTGCCAGCAGCTTAAGGGACAGGGGCCACAATGAGCAGTTCTTC.

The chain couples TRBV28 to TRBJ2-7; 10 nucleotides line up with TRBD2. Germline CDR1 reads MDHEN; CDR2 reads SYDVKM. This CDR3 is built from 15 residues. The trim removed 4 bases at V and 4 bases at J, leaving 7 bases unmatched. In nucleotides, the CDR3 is TGTGCCAGCAGTTCCCGAGGGACTAGCGTATACGAGCAGTACTTC. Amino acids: CASSSRGTSVYEQYF.

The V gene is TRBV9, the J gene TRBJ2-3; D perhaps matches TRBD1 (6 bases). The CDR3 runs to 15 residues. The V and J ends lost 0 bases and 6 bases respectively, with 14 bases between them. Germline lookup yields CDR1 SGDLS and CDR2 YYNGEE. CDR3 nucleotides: TGTGCCAGCAGCGTAGGTGCAGGGGACGTCGATACGCAGTATTTT. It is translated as CASSVGAGDVDTQYF.

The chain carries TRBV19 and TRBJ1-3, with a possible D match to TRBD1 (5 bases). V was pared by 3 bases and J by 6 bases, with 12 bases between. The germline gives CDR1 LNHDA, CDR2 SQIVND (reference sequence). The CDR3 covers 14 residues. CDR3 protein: CASSIQGEANTIYF. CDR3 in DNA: TGTGCCAGTAGTATTCAGGGTGAGGCAAACACCATATATTTT.

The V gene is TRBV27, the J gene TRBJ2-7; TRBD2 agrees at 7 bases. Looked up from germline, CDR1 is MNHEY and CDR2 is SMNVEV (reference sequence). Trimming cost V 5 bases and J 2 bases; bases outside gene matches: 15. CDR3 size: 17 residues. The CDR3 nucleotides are TGTGCCAGCAGTCCCCGGGGGAGGGCAGGGAGGACCTACGAGCAGTACTTC. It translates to CASSPRGRAGRTYEQYF.

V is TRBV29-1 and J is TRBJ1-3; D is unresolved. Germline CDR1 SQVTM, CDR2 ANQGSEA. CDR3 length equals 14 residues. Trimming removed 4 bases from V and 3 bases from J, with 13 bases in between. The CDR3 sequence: CSVAGVGGGNTIYF. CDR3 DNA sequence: TGCAGCGTTGCCGGTGTCGGCGGTGGAAACACCATATATTTT.

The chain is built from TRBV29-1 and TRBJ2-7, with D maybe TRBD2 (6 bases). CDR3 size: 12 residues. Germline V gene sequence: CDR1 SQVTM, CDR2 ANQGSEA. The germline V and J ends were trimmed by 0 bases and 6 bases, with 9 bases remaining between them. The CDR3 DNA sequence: TGCAGCGTTGAAGAGGAGGGTGGCGAGCAGTACTTC. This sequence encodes CSVEEEGGEQYF.